These 6 T cell receptor beta chains originate from one sample sequenced in a study of regulatory T cells in long-lasting Graves disease. Time point reported: persistent/refractory GD, antithyroid drugs over 5 years with positive TRAb. Scientists built the TCR library using RNA that was extracted from PBMCs. Libraries of TCR beta came from iRepertoire HTBI primers plus Arm-PCR of CDR3 regions. TCRdb processed the multiplex PCR reads anew with MiXCR; each CDR3 protein has one entry. Altogether roughly 430,000 distinct CDR3 sequences are present, roughly 21% being singletons, with the ten largest covering 13% to 15%. The source was peripheral blood mononuclear cells (PBMCs), collected when the disease was refractory, from a patient treated with antithyroid drugs. The source of these receptors is a female donor with Graves disease.

This clonotype appeared a few times. The genes are TRBV4-1 and TRBJ1-4, with TRBD1 identical over 7 bases. The length of the CDR3 is 15 residues. CDR1 and CDR2 (germline): MGHRA, YSYEKL. After removal of 2 bases from V and 4 bases from J, the junction contained 4 bases not matched to a gene. The CDR3 spells CASSQSRQGNEKLFF. For the CDR3, the DNA is TGCGCCAGCAGCCAAAGCCGACAGGGTAATGAAAAACTGTTTTTT.

This clonotype was detected a few times. The CDR3 region is CASSYSMANYGYTF. The CDR3 bases are TGTGCCAGCAGTTACTCGATGGCTAACTATGGCTACACCTTC. The chain is built from TRBV6-2 or TRBV6-3 and TRBJ1-2; D unresolved. CDR1 and CDR2 (germline): MNHEY, SVGEGT. V was cut by 0 bases and J by 0 bases, with 5 bases left in between. The CDR3 contains 14 residues.

This clonotype was seen a few times. This chain connects TRBV19 to TRBJ2-7, with TRBD2 as a possible D gene (5 bases). This CDR3 has 14 residues. V shed 5 bases and J shed 6 bases, with 17 bases lying between them. The germline gives CDR1 LNHDA, CDR2 SQIVND (reference sequence). CDR3 sequence: CASSFTPMGSEQYF. The CDR3 DNA follows: TGTGCCAGTAGTTTCACGCCAATGGGGAGCGAGCAGTACTTC.

This clonotype has a count of ten or more. The rearrangement joins TRBV10-3 to TRBJ1-4; tentatively, D is TRBD1 (5 bases). This CDR3 has 15 amino acids. V was shortened by 6 bases and J by 0 bases, with 11 bases between the two germline ends. Germline V gene sequence: CDR1 ENHRY, CDR2 SYGVKD. The CDR3 here is CAIRGEGTTNEKLFF. The CDR3 bases are TGTGCCATCAGAGGGGAGGGGACAACTAATGAAAAACTGTTTTTT.

This clonotype was found many times. The J gene is TRBJ1-5, the V gene TRBV28; D is unclear. V was trimmed by 7 bases and J by 4 bases, leaving 14 bases between them. Germline-derived CDR1 and CDR2 are MDHEN and SYDVKM. The CDR3 runs 14 residues. For the CDR3, the DNA is TGTGCCAGCACCCAATATAGTAGTAATCAGCCCCAGCATTTT. This gives the protein CASTQYSSNQPQHF. Filled out from reference TRBV28 and TRBJ1-5, the complete variable domain reads DVKVTQSSRYLVKRTGEKVFLECVQDMDHENMFWYRQDPGLGLRLIYFSYDVKMKEKGDIPEGYSVSREKKERFSLILESASTNQTSMYLCASTQYSSNQPQHFGDGTRLSIL.

This clonotype was observed a handful of times. The gene calls are TRBV7-6 and TRBJ2-5, with D perhaps matching TRBD2 (6 bases). CDR3 length equals 16 residues. CDR1 SGHVS and CDR2 FNYEAQ come from the germline V gene. Trimming shortened V by 4 bases and J by 1 base, and 16 bases separated the two germline ends. CDR3 sequence reads: CASSSGTYITQETQYF. DNA for the CDR3: TGTGCCAGCAGCTCCGGGACTTATATAACCCAAGAGACCCAGTACTTC. Supplemented by reference TRBV7-6 and TRBJ2-5, the full variable domain reads GAGVSQSPRYKVTKRGQDVALRCDPISGHVSLYWYRQALGQGPEFLTYFNYEAQQDKSGLPNDRFSAERPEGSISTLTIQRTEQRDSAMYRCASSSGTYITQETQYFGPGTRLLVL.